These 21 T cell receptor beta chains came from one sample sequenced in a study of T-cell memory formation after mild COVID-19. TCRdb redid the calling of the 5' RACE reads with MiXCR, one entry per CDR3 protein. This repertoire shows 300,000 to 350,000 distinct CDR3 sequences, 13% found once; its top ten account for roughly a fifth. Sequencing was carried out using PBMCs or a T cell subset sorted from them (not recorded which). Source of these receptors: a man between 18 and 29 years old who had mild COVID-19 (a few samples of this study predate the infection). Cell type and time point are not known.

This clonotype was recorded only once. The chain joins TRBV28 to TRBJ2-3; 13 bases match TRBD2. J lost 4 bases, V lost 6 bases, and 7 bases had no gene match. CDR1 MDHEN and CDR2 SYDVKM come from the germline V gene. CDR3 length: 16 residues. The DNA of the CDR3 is TGTGCCAGCAGCACTACTAGCGGGGGGGCCCCAGATACGCAGTATTTT. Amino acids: CASSTTSGGAPDTQYF. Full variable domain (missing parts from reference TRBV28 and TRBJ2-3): DVKVTQSSRYLVKRTGEKVFLECVQDMDHENMFWYRQDPGLGLRLIYFSYDVKMKEKGDIPEGYSVSREKKERFSLILESASTNQTSMYLCASSTTSGGAPDTQYFGPGTRLTVL.

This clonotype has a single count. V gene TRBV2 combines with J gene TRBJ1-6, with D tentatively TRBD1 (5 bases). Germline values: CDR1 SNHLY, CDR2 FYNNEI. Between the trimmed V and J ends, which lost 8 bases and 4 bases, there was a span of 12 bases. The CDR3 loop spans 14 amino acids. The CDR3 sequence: CASFPGGYNSPLHF. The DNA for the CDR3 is TGTGCCAGCTTTCCGGGGGGTTATAATTCACCCCTCCACTTT.

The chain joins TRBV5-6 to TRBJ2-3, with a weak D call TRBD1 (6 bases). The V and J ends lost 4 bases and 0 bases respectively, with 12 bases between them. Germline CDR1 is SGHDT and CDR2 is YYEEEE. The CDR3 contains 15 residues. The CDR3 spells CASSEYRASTDTQYF. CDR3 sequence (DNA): TGTGCCAGCAGCGAGTACAGGGCTAGCACAGATACGCAGTATTTT.

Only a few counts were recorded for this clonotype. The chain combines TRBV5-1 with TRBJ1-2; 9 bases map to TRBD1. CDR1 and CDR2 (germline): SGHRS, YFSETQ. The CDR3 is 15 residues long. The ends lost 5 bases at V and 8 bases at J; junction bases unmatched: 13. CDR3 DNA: TGCGCCAGCAGAACTACAGGGGGCCCCAGGTGGGGCTACACCTTC. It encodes CASRTTGGPRWGYTF.

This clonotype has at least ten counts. For the CDR3, the DNA is TGTGCCAGCAGCCAAGTTGGATACGAGCAGTACTTC. The encoded protein is CASSQVGYEQYF. The chain couples TRBV14 to TRBJ2-7; unclear D gene. The V gene lost 1 base and the J gene lost 4 bases, with 5 bases spanning the gap. This CDR3 region has 12 residues. Germline V lookup: CDR1 SGHDN, CDR2 FVKESK.

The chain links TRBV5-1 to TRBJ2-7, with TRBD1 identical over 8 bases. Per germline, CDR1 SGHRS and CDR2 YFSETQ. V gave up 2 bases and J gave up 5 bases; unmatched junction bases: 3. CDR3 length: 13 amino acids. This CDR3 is CASSLQGGDEQYF. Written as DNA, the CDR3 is TGCGCCAGCAGCTTACAGGGGGGAGACGAGCAGTACTTC.

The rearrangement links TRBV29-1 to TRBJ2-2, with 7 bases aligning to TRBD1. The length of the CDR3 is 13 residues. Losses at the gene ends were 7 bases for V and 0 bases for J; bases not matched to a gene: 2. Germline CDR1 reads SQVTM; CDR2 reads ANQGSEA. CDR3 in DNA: TGCAGCGCGGGACAGACGAACACCGGGGAGCTGTTTTTT. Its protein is CSAGQTNTGELFF.

The CDR3 DNA follows: TGTGCCAGTAGTATAGATCGGTCGGGCTCCTACAATGAGCAGTTCTTC. Its protein product is CASSIDRSGSYNEQFF. This chain links TRBV19 with TRBJ2-1; D is unresolved. V was clipped by 0 bases and J by 0 bases, with 9 bases between them. The CDR3 has 16 residues. Germline CDR1 LNHDA, CDR2 SQIVND (reference sequence).

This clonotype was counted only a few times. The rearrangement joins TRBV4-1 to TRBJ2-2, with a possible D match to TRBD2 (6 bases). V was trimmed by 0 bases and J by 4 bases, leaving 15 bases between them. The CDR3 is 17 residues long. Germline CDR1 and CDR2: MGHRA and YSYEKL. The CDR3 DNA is TGCGCCAGCAGCCAAGATTTTTGGCAGGGAGGCACCGGGGAGCTGTTTTTT. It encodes CASSQDFWQGGTGELFF.

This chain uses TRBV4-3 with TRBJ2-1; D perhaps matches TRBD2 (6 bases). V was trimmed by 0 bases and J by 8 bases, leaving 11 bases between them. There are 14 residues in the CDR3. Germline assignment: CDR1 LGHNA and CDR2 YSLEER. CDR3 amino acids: CASSQEGGVDEQFF. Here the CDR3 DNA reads TGCGCCAGCAGCCAAGAAGGAGGGGTAGATGAGCAGTTCTTC.

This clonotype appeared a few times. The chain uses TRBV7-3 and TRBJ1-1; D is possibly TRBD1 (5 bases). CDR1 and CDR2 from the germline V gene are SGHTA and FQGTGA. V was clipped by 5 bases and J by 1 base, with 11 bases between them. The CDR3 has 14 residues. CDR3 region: CASSAGRGNTEAFF. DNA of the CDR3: TGTGCCAGCAGCGCAGGTAGGGGGAACACTGAAGCTTTCTTT.

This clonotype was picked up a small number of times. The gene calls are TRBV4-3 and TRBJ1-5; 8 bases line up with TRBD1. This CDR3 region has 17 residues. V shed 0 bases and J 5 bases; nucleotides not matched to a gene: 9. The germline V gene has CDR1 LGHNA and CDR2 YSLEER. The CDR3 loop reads CASSQEIQGATDQPQHF. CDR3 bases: TGCGCCAGCAGCCAAGAGATTCAGGGGGCGACGGATCAGCCCCAGCATTTT.

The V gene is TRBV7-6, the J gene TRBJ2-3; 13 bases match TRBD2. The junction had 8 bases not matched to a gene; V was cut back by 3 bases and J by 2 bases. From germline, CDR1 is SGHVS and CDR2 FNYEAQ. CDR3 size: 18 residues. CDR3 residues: CASSFLQGLAGTTDTQYF. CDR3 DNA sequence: TGTGCCAGCAGCTTCCTACAGGGACTAGCGGGGACCACAGATACGCAGTATTTT.

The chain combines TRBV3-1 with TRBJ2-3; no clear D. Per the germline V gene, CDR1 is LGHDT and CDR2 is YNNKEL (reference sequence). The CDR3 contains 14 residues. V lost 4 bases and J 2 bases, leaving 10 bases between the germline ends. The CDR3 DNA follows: TGTGCCAGCAGCCTTAGCCGGGCCACAGATACGCAGTATTTT. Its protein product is CASSLSRATDTQYF.

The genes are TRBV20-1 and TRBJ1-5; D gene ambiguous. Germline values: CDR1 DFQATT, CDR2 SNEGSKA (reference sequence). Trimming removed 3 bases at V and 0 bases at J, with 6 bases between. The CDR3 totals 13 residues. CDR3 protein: CSASADSNQPQHF. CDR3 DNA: TGCAGTGCTAGTGCTGATAGCAATCAGCCCCAGCATTTT.

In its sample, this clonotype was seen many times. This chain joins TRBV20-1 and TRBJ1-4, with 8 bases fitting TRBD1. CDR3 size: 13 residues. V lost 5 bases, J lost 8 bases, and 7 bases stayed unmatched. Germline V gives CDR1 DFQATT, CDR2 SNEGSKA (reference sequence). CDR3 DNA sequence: TGCAGTGCTGGGACAGGAGGAGACGAAAAACTGTTTTTT. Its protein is CSAGTGGDEKLFF.

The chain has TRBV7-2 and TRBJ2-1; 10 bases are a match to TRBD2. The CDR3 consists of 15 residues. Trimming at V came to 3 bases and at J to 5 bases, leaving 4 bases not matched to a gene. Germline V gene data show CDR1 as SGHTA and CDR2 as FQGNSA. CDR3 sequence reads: CASSLLAGVNNEQFF. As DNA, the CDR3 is TGTGCCAGCAGCTTGCTAGCGGGGGTTAACAATGAGCAGTTCTTC.

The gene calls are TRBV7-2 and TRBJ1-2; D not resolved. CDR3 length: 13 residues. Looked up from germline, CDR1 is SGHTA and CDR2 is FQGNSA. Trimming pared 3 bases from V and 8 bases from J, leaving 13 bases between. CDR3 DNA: TGTGCCAGCAGCTTTATCCAGGCCGAGGGCTACACCTTC. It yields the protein CASSFIQAEGYTF.

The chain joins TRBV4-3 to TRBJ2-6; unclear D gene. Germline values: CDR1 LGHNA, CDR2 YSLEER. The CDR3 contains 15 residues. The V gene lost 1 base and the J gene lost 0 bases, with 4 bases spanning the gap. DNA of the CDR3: TGCGCCAGCAGCCAAGGCCCCTCTGGGGCCAACGTCCTGACTTTC. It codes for CASSQGPSGANVLTF.

CDR3 residues: CASSPYASGGASSYNEQFF. CDR3 in DNA: TGTGCCAGCTCACCATATGCTAGCGGGGGGGCCTCTTCCTACAATGAGCAGTTCTTC. This chain links TRBV18 with TRBJ2-1; 12 nucleotides line up with TRBD2. Germline V lookup: CDR1 KGHSH, CDR2 LQKENI. With 2 bases clipped from V and 1 base from J, the junction kept 9 bases outside the gene matches. CDR3 length: 19 amino acids. Filled out from reference TRBV18 and TRBJ2-1, the complete variable domain reads NAGVMQNPRHLVRRRGQEARLRCSPMKGHSHVYWYRQLPEEGLKFMVYLQKENIIDESGMPKERFSAEFPKEGPSILRIQQVVRGDSAAYFCASSPYASGGASSYNEQFFGPGTRLTVL.

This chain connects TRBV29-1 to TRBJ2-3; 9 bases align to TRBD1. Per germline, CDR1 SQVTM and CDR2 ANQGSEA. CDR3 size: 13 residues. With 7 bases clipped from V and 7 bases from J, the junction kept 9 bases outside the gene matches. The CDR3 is CSGVRDRVNTQYF. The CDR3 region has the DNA TGCAGCGGTGTCCGGGACAGGGTAAATACGCAGTATTTT.